One T cell receptor (beta chain) is described in this entry. The data derive from a study of spatial heterogeneity in lung cancer. Study in general: Unique TCR and UMI combinations averaged more than ten appearances each in raw reads.

Carried by each TCR cDNA molecule was a unique molecular identifier. TCRdb independently ran MiXCR on the 5' RACE reads; one entry per CDR3 protein. This sample has about 90,000 distinct CDR3 sequences, with roughly 10% found just once. This CDR3 is built from 15 residues. Trimming took 6 bases from V and 5 from J; bases not matched to a gene: 8. Time point meaning: sample taken at primary tumor resection. No cell sorting; template was whole RNA from tumor, lung tissue or PBMC. The donors comprised 60 to 80 untreated early-stage non-small cell lung cancer patients. The sequences come from PBMCs, collected at surgery. The sequence derives from a male donor with early-stage non-small cell lung cancer. The chain links TRBV12-3 or TRBV12-4 to TRBJ2-2, with 8 bases matching TRBD1. The CDR3: CASSPRTGFTGELFF. The DNA of the CDR3 is TGTGCCAGCAGCCCTAGGACAGGGTTTACCGGGGAGCTGTTTTTT.